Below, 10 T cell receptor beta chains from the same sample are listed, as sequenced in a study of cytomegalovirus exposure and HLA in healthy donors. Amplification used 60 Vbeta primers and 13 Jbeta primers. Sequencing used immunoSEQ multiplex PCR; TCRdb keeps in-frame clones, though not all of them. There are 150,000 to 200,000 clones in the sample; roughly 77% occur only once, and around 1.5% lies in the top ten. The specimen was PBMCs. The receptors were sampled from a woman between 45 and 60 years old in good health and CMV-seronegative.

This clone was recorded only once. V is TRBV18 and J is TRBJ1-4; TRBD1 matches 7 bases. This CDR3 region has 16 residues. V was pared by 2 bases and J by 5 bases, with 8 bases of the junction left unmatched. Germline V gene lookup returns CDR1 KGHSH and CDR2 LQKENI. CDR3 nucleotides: TGTGCCAGCTCACCAACTACAGGGGATCAAAATGAAAAACTGTTTTTT. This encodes CASSPTTGDQNEKLFF. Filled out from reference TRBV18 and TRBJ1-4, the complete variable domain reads NAGVMQNPRHLVRRRGQEARLRCSPMKGHSHVYWYRQLPEEGLKFMVYLQKENIIDESGMPKERFSAEFPKEGPSILRIQQVVRGDSAAYFCASSPTTGDQNEKLFFGSGTQLSVL.

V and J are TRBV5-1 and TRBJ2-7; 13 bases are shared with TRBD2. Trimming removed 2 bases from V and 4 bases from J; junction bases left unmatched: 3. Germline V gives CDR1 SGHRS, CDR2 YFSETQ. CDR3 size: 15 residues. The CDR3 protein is CASSLLAGGGYEQYF. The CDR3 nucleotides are TGCGCCAGCAGCTTACTAGCGGGAGGGGGGTACGAGCAGTACTTC.

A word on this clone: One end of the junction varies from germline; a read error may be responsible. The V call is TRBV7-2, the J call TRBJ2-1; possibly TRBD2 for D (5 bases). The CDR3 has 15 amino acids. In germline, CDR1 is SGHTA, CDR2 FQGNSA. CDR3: CASSLARGSYNEQFF. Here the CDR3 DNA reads TGTGCCAGCAGCCTAGCCCGGGGTTCCTACAATGAGCAGTTCTTC.

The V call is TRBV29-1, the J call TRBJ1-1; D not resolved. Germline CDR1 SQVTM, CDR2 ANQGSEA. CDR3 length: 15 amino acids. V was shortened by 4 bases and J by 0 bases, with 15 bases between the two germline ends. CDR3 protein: CSVASRVFMNTEAFF. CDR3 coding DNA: TGCAGCGTTGCAAGTCGGGTGTTCATGAACACTGAAGCTTTCTTT.

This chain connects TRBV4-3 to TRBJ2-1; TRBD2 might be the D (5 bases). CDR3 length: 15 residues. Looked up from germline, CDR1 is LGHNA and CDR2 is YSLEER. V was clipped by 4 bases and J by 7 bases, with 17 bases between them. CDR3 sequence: CASSRGYRGLNEQFF. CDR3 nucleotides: TGCGCCAGCAGCCGAGGCTACCGCGGGCTAAATGAGCAGTTCTTC.

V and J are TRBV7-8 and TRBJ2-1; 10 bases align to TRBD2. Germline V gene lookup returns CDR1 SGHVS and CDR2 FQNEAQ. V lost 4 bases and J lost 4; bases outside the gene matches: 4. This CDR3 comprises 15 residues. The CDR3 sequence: CASSSRAGGYNEQFF. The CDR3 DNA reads TGTGCCAGCAGCTCCCGAGCGGGGGGGTACAATGAGCAGTTCTTC.

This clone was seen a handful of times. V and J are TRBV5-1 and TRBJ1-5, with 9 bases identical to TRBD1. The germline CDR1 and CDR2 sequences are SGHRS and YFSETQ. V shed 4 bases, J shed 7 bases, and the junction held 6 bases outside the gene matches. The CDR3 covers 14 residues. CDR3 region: CASSQRQGGQPQHF. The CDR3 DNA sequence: TGCGCCAGCAGCCAAAGACAGGGGGGACAGCCCCAGCATTTT.

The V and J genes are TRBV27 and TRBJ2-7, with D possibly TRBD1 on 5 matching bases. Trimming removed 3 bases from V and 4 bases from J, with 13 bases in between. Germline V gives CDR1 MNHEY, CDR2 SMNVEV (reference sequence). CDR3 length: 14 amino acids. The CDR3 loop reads CASSFSRVAYEQYF. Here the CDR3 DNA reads TGTGCCAGCAGTTTCAGCAGGGTCGCTTACGAGCAGTACTTC.

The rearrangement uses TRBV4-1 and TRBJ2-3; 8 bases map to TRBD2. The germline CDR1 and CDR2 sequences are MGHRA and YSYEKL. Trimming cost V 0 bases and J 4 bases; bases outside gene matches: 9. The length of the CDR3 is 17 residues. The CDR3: CASSQDKRGGLADTQYF. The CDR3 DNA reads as TGCGCCAGCAGCCAAGATAAACGGGGGGGTTTGGCAGATACGCAGTATTTT.

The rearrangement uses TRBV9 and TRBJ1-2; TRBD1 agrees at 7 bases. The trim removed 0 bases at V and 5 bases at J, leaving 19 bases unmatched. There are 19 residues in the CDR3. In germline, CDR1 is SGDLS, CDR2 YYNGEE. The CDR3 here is CASSVVSSPLWGTAYGYTF. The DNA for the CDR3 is TGTGCCAGCAGCGTAGTCTCTTCACCACTCTGGGGGACAGCTTATGGCTACACCTTC.